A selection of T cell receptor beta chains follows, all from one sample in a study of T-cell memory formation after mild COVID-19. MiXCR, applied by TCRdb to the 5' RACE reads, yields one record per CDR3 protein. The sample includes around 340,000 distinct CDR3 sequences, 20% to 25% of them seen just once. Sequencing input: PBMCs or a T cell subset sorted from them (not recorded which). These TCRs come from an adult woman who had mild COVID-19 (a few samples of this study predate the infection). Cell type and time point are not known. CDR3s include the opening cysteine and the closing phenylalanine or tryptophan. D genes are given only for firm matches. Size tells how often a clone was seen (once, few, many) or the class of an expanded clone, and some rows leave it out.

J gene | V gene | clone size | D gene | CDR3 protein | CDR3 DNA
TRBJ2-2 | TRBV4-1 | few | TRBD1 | CASSKTGVGLRNTLNTGELFF | TGCGCCAGCAGCAAAACAGGGGTGGGCCTCCGCAACACCCTGAACACCGGGGAGCTGTTTTTT
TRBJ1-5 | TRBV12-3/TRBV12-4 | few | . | CASTGSHSNQPQHF | TGTGCCAGCACCGGCAGCCATAGCAATCAGCCCCAGCATTTT
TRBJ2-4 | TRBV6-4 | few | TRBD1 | CASSPTRDRAGIQYF | TGTGCCAGCAGTCCCACCCGGGACAGGGCCGGCATTCAGTACTTC
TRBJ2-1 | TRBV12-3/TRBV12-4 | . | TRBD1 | CDSSQATGMVRNEQFF | TGTGACAGCAGTCAAGCGACAGGGATGGTTAGGAATGAGCAGTTCTTC
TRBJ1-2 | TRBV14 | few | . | CASSYRGAEYGYTF | TGTGCCAGCAGCTACCGGGGGGCAGAGTATGGCTACACCTTC
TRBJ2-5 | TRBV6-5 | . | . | CASSNGRETQYF | TGTGCCAGCAGCAATGGAAGGGAGACCCAGTACTTC
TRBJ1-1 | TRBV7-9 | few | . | CASSFGVKGRNTEAFF | TGTGCCAGCAGCTTTGGTGTCAAGGGCAGGAACACTGAAGCTTTCTTT
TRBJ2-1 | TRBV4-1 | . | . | CASSQLPFSSYNEQFF | TGCGCCAGCAGCCAATTGCCCTTTAGCTCCTACAATGAGCAGTTCTTC
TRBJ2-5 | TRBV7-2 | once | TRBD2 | CASSTKGLAVFRWETQYF | TGTGCCAGCAGCACTAAGGGACTAGCGGTCTTCAGGTGGGAGACCCAGTACTTC
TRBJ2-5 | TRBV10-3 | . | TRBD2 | CAALAGGQIAETQYF | TGTGCCGCCCTAGCGGGGGGGCAGATAGCTGAGACCCAGTACTTC
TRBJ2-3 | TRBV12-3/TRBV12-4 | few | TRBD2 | CASSFGSGGLADTQYF | TGTGCCAGCAGTTTCGGGAGCGGGGGGCTCGCAGATACGCAGTATTTT
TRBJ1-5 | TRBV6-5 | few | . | CASSYSDSDQPQHF | TGTGCCAGCAGTTATTCCGACAGCGATCAGCCCCAGCATTTT
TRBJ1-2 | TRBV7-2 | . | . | CASSFYEGRNNGYTF | TGTGCCAGCAGCTTCTATGAGGGAAGAAATAATGGCTACACCTTC
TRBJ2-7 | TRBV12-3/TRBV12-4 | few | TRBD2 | CASSLGAPGLVSYEQYF | TGTGCCAGCAGTTTAGGGGCCCCGGGACTAGTTAGCTACGAGCAGTACTTC
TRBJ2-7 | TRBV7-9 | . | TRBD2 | CASSLTSGFSYEQYF | TGTGCCAGCAGCTTAACTAGCGGATTCTCCTACGAGCAGTACTTC
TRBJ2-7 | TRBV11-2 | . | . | CASSLALTPYEQYF | TGTGCCAGCAGCTTAGCCCTTACACCCTACGAGCAGTACTTC
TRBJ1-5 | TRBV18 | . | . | CASSSGIPGNQPQHF | TGTGCCAGCTCGAGCGGAATCCCTGGCAATCAGCCCCAGCATTTT
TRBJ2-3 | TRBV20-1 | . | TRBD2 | CSVDTTSRDTQYF | TGCAGTGTGGATACGACTAGCCGAGATACGCAGTATTTT
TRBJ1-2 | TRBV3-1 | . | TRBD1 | CASSPNDRANGYTF | TGTGCCAGCAGCCCCAACGACAGGGCGAATGGCTACACCTTC
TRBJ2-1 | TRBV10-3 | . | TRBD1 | CASGTGENEQFF | TGTGCCTCGGGGACAGGGGAAAATGAGCAGTTCTTC
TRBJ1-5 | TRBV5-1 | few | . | CASSLTPGQPQHF | TGCGCCAGCAGCTTAACGCCGGGTCAGCCCCAGCATTTT
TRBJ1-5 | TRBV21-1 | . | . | CASSKEWGGRPSQPQHF | TGTGCCAGCAGCAAAGAATGGGGGGGACGACCTTCTCAGCCCCAGCATTTT
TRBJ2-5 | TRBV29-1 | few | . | CSVAKRQYQETQYF | TGCAGCGTCGCGAAGAGGCAGTACCAAGAGACCCAGTACTTC